This T cell receptor (beta chain) emerged from a study of cytomegalovirus exposure and HLA in healthy donors. Study at large: Researchers previously reported finding roughly 120 million unique TCR beta sequences from approximately 190 million T cells.

Study-wide findings and caveats: Researchers catalogued approximately 160 TCR beta chains as cytomegalovirus-associated. TCR beta V- and J-gene trimming, according to a later analysis, was linked to a missense DCLRE1C variant.

On this clone: Its antigen is unidentified.

The PCR made use of 60 Vbeta and 13 Jbeta primers. As originally analysed: Unique TCR beta chains numbered about 79 million in a later analysis, with roughly 10 million shared. Generated by immunoSEQ multiplex PCR, the TCRdb table keeps only in-frame clones and is missing some. Clone size and the V and J calls come from that table; the DNA yielded D and trimming. This table has under 130,000 clones, around 80% appearing once. The CDR3 loop spans 15 amino acids. Looked up from germline, CDR1 is SNHLY and CDR2 is FYNNEI. J was trimmed by 3 bases and V by 6 bases; bases with no gene match: 11. Specimen: PBMCs. The origin of this receptor is a woman in her forties in good health and CMV-seronegative. V is TRBV2 and J is TRBJ2-7; the match to TRBD1 covers 7 bases. DNA of the CDR3: TGTGCCAGCAGGCTGGGACAGAGTCCACTCTACGAGCAGTACTTC. This codes for CASRLGQSPLYEQYF.